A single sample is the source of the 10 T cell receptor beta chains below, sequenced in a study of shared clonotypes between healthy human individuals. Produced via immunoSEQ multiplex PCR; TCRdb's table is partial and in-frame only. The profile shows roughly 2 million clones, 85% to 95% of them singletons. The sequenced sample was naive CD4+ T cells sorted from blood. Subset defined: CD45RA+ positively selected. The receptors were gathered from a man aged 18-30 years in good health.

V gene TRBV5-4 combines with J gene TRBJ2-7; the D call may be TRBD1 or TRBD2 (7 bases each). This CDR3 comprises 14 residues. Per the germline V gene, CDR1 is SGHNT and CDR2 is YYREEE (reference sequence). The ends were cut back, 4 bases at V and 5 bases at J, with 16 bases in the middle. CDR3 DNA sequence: TGTGCCAGCAGCCCCAGGGGGGGACCCAACGAGCAGTACTTC. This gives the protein CASSPRGGPNEQYF.

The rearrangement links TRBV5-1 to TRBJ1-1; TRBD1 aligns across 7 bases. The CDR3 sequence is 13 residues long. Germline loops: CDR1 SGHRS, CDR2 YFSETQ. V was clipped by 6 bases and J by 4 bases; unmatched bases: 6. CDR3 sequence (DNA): TGCGCCAGCACCACAGGGGAGAGCACTGAAGCTTTCTTT. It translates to CASTTGESTEAFF.

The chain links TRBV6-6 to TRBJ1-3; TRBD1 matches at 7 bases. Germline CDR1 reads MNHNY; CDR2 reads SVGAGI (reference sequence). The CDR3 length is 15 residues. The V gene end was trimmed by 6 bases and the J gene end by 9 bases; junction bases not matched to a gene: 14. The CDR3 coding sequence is TGTGCCAGCAGGGCACGGGACAGCAAAGGGGGCACCATATATTTT. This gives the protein CASRARDSKGGTIYF.

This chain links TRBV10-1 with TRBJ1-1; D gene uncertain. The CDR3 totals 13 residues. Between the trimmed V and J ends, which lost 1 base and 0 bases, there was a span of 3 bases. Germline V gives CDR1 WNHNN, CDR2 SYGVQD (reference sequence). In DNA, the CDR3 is TGCGCCAGCAGTGAGTTCATGAACACTGAAGCTTTCTTT. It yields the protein CASSEFMNTEAFF.

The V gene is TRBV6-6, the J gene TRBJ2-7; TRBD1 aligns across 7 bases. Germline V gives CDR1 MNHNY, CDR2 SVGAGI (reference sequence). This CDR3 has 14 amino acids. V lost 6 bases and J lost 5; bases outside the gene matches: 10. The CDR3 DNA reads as TGTGCCAGCAGGCTCAAAACAGGGGTGGACGAGCAGTACTTC. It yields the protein CASRLKTGVDEQYF.

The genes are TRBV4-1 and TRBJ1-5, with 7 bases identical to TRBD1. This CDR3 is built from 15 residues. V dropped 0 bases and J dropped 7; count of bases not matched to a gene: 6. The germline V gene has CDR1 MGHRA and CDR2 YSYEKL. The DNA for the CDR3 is TGCGCCAGCAGCCAAGAGGGGGCAGGGGGACAGCCCCAGCATTTT. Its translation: CASSQEGAGGQPQHF.

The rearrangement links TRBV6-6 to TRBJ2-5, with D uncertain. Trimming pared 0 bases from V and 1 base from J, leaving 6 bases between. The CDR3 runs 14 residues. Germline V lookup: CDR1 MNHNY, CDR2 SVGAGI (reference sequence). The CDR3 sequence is CASSYSDTQETQYF. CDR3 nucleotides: TGTGCCAGCAGTTACTCAGACACCCAAGAGACCCAGTACTTC.

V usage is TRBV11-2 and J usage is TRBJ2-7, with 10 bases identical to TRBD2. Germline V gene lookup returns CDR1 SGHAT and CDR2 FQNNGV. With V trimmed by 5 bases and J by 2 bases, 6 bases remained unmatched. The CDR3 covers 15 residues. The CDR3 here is CASSLSSGSAYEQYF. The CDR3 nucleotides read TGTGCCAGCAGCCTCTCTAGCGGGAGTGCCTACGAGCAGTACTTC.

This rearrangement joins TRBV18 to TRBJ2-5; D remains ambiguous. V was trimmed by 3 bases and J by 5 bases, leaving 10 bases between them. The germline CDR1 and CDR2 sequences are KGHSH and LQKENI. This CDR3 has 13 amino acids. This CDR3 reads CASSPVDRETQYF. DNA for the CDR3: TGTGCCAGCTCACCGGTCGACCGGGAGACCCAGTACTTC.

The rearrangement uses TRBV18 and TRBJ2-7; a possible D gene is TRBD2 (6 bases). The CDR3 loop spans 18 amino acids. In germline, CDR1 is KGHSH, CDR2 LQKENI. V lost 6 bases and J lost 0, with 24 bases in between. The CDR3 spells CASSLFGFGTSSSYEQYF. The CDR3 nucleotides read TGTGCCAGCTCTCTCTTTGGGTTCGGGACTTCAAGCTCCTACGAGCAGTACTTC.